This is a list of T cell receptor beta chains from one sample in a study of metastatic and nonmetastatic thyroid tumors. TCRdb recomputed clones from the PCR reads via MiXCR. This sample yields 30,000 to 40,000 clones, of which about 13% are seen a single time; 9.5% belongs to the top ten. Sequences were obtained from blood. These receptor sequences come from a female donor with papillary thyroid cancer or a benign thyroid nodule (not recorded which). Some clones in this sample may be carry-over from other donors' samples. The CDR3 runs from the conserved cysteine through the conserved F or W. A D gene is named only where the DNA matches it firmly. Some rows have no size entry. The others give once, few or many, or a class for an expanded clone.

d_call j_call v_call clone_size cdr3_length cdr3_nt cdr3_aa
NA TRBJ2-3 TRBV7-3 many 14 TGTGCCAGCAGCCCTAGATCCCGATCGGATACGCAGTATTTT CASSPRSRSDTQYF
NA TRBJ2-7 TRBV5-1 NA 16 TGCGCCAGCAGCCAATACAACATGCTACGCCCGGGCGAGCAGTACTTC CASSQYNMLRPGEQYF
TRBD1 TRBJ1-1 TRBV10-3 medium-sized 14 TGTGCCATCACCATGACAGGGAAAAACACTGAAGCTTTCTTT CAITMTGKNTEAFF
NA TRBJ1-2 TRBV7-9 NA 13 TGTGCCAGCAGCCGCGAGCGGGGTGGTGGCTACACCTTC CASSRERGGGYTF
TRBD2 TRBJ2-1 TRBV20-1 many 13 TGCAGTTTACTAGCGGACTCCTACAATGAGCAGTTCTTC CSLLADSYNEQFF
TRBD2 TRBJ2-1 TRBV7-7 many 15 TGTGCTAGCAGAGAAAGACTAGCGGGTCCCAATGAGCAGTTCTTC CASRERLAGPNEQFF
NA TRBJ2-2 TRBV15 many 15 TGTGCCACCAGCAGAGACAAAGCGAACACCGGGGAGCTGTTTTTT CATSRDKANTGELFF
TRBD1 TRBJ1-6 TRBV28 few 14 TGTGTCAGCAAAGGGGCAGGGGGCGTGACACCCCTCCACTTT CVSKGAGGVTPLHF
NA TRBJ2-5 TRBV11-2 few 14 TGTGCCAGCAGCTCAGAATGGAGAGAAGAGACCCAGTACTTC CASSSEWREETQYF
NA TRBJ1-1 TRBV19 many 12 TGTGCCAGTAAATTAGGTGGCACTGAAGCTTTCTTT CASKLGGTEAFF
NA TRBJ2-2 TRBV4-1 many 13 TGCGCCAGCAGCCTGCAGGGGTCCGGGGAGCTGTTTTTT CASSLQGSGELFF
TRBD2 TRBJ2-5 TRBV7-8 many 20 TGTGCCAGCAGTCCCCTAGTTCCTAGCGGGAGATGGGGGCGGGAAGAGACCCAGTACTTC CASSPLVPSGRWGREETQYF
TRBD1 TRBJ1-6 TRBV28 NA 15 TGTGCCAGCAGTTTCGTCAGGGGGGATGTTTCACCCCTCCACTTT CASSFVRGDVSPLHF
NA TRBJ2-7 TRBV7-4 once 14 TGTGCCAGCAGTTTAGCGGGACAGGGCTACGAGCAGTACTTC CASSLAGQGYEQYF
TRBD1 TRBJ1-1 TRBV28 NA 14 TGTGCCAGCAGGCCCGGGACAGGGGCAGCGTTGGCTTTCTTT CASRPGTGAALAFF
NA TRBJ1-1 TRBV6-1 many 15 TGTGCCAGCAGTGACGGGTTCTCAGGTAACACTGAAGCTTTCTTT CASSDGFSGNTEAFF
NA TRBJ1-2 TRBV28 many 12 TGTGCCAGCATGGACAGTTCCTATGGCTACACCTTC CASMDSSYGYTF
NA TRBJ2-1 TRBV11-2 many 13 TGTGCCAGCAGGAGTAACCTTTACAATGAGCAGTTCTTC CASRSNLYNEQFF
NA TRBJ2-7 TRBV9 many 13 TGTGCCAGCAGCTCGACCCAGGGGTACGAGCAGTACTTC CASSSTQGYEQYF
NA TRBJ2-7 TRBV3-1 many 14 TGTGCCAGCAGCAAACGCGGGTCCGCCTACGAGCAGTACTTC CASSKRGSAYEQYF
NA TRBJ2-7 TRBV18 many 14 TGTGCCAGCTCACCAGGGAGGAGGGCGTACGAGCAGTACTTC CASSPGRRAYEQYF
TRBD1 TRBJ1-2 TRBV5-1 many 13 TGCGCCAGCAGCGCGGGACAGACTTATGGCTACACCTTC CASSAGQTYGYTF
TRBD2 TRBJ2-1 TRBV11-2 many 14 TGTGCCAGCAGCCGGGGGAGGGACCACAATGAGCAGTTCTTC CASSRGRDHNEQFF
NA TRBJ2-6 TRBV6-1 NA 14 TGTGCCAGCAGCCCTGTCTCTGGGGCCAACGTCCTGACTTTC CASSPVSGANVLTF
TRBD1 TRBJ2-7 TRBV10-3 many 11 TGTGCCATCGGGACAGGGTACGAGCAGTACTTC CAIGTGYEQYF
TRBD1 TRBJ2-2 TRBV11-2 NA 14 TGTGCCAGCAGCTTTACAGGGGACACCGGGGAGCTGTTTTTT CASSFTGDTGELFF
NA TRBJ1-1 TRBV28 few 15 TGTGCCAGCAACCCATTGGGGTATTTCAACACTGAAGCTCTCTTT CASNPLGYFNTEALF
TRBD1 TRBJ2-3 TRBV24-1 medium-sized 12 TGTGCCACCAGTGACCCGGGACAGCGCGTGGCCTTT CATSDPGQRVAF
NA TRBJ1-2 TRBV6-1 few 16 TGTGCCAGCAGTCCACCCCCCCAGGGTTGGGCCTATGGCTACACCTTC CASSPPPQGWAYGYTF
NA TRBJ2-7 TRBV6-1 few 13 TGTGCCAGCAGGCGGCAGTGGAGTAGCGAGCAGTACTTC CASRRQWSSEQYF
NA TRBJ2-3 TRBV19 NA 19 TGTGCCAGTAGTATAGGGGTCATAGGGGGGAGAGTTAGCACAGATACGCAGTATTTT CASSIGVIGGRVSTDTQYF
NA TRBJ2-1 TRBV5-1 NA 15 TGCGCCAGCAGCTTGGTTGCCATCTCCTACAATGAGCAGTTCTTC CASSLVAISYNEQFF